Listed below are T cell receptor beta chains from one sample, sequenced in a study of cytomegalovirus exposure and HLA in healthy donors. Sequencing was performed with immunoSEQ multiplex PCR; in TCRdb, only in-frame clones are kept and a portion is missing. The profile covers about 35,000 clones, with 80% appearing a single time and 5% to 6.5% taken by the ten largest. The sequenced material came from PBMCs. Every receptor here comes from a male donor in good health and CMV-seronegative. Each CDR3 is given with its conserved first and last residue. The order of the fields is V gene, D gene, J gene, clone size, CDR3 DNA, CDR3 protein. The D gene is left open where the match is weak. Only some rows state a clone size, as once, few, many or a class for expanded clones.

v_call: TRBV5-4; d_call: -; j_call: TRBJ1-1; clone_size: -; cdr3_nt: TGTGCCAGCAGCTTGTCAGGGGCCATGAACACTGAAGCTTTCTTT; cdr3_aa: CASSLSGAMNTEAFF
v_call: TRBV4-3; d_call: TRBD1; j_call: TRBJ2-5; clone_size: -; cdr3_nt: TGCGCCAGCAGCCAAGATTATGAGGGACAGGAGACCCAGTACTTC; cdr3_aa: CASSQDYEGQETQYF
v_call: TRBV30; d_call: -; j_call: TRBJ1-5; clone_size: -; cdr3_nt: TGTGCCTGGTCCCCTGGGGGAGGCCAGCCCCAGCATTTT; cdr3_aa: CAWSPGGGQPQHF
v_call: TRBV18; d_call: -; j_call: TRBJ1-4; clone_size: -; cdr3_nt: TGTGCCAGCTCAAACACAGGGACTAATGAAAAACTGTTTTTT; cdr3_aa: CASSNTGTNEKLFF
v_call: TRBV27; d_call: -; j_call: TRBJ1-5; clone_size: -; cdr3_nt: TGTGCCAGCAGTTGGACAGCTAATAGCAATCAGCCCCAGCATTTT; cdr3_aa: CASSWTANSNQPQHF
v_call: TRBV2; d_call: -; j_call: TRBJ2-7; clone_size: once; cdr3_nt: TGTGCCAGCAGTGACAACTACGAGCAGTACTTC; cdr3_aa: CASSDNYEQYF
v_call: TRBV7-3; d_call: -; j_call: TRBJ1-1; clone_size: -; cdr3_nt: TGTGCCAGCAGCGTACAGAAGAACACTGAAGCTTTCTTT; cdr3_aa: CASSVQKNTEAFF
v_call: TRBV5-1; d_call: -; j_call: TRBJ2-3; clone_size: -; cdr3_nt: TGCGCCAGCAGCTTTCTGGGAGACGCCGGCGATACGCAGTATTTT; cdr3_aa: CASSFLGDAGDTQYF
v_call: TRBV5-4; d_call: TRBD1; j_call: TRBJ1-4; clone_size: -; cdr3_nt: TGTGCCAGCAGCTGGGACAGGGGCCATGAAAAACTGTTTTTT; cdr3_aa: CASSWDRGHEKLFF
v_call: TRBV6-5; d_call: TRBD1; j_call: TRBJ2-7; clone_size: once; cdr3_nt: TGTGCCAGCAGTAGAACCGGGACAGGGGTCTACGAGCAGTACTTC; cdr3_aa: CASSRTGTGVYEQYF
v_call: TRBV7-9; d_call: -; j_call: TRBJ1-1; clone_size: -; cdr3_nt: TGTGCCAGCAGCTTAGTGCGACAGACTAACACTGAAGCTTTCTTT; cdr3_aa: CASSLVRQTNTEAFF
v_call: TRBV28; d_call: TRBD1; j_call: TRBJ1-3; clone_size: -; cdr3_nt: TGTGCCAGCAGTTCAACCGGACAGGGCTCTGGAAACACCATATATTTT; cdr3_aa: CASSSTGQGSGNTIYF
v_call: TRBV28; d_call: TRBD1; j_call: TRBJ2-7; clone_size: once; cdr3_nt: TGTGCCAGCTCAAGCGGGGACAGGGCCCACGAGCAGTACTTC; cdr3_aa: CASSSGDRAHEQYF
v_call: TRBV5-5; d_call: -; j_call: TRBJ1-1; clone_size: -; cdr3_nt: TGTGCCAGCAGCTTGTCAGGGGCTAACACTGAAGCTTTCTTT; cdr3_aa: CASSLSGANTEAFF
v_call: TRBV11-2; d_call: TRBD1; j_call: TRBJ1-1; clone_size: -; cdr3_nt: TGTGCCAGCAGCTTTACAGGGGGCGACACTGAAGCTTTCTTT; cdr3_aa: CASSFTGGDTEAFF
v_call: TRBV7-9; d_call: -; j_call: TRBJ1-5; clone_size: once; cdr3_nt: TGTGCCAGCAGCTTATGGGGCCAGCCCCAGCATTTT; cdr3_aa: CASSLWGQPQHF
v_call: TRBV7-2; d_call: TRBD2; j_call: TRBJ2-3; clone_size: -; cdr3_nt: TGTGCCAGCAGCTTAGCGCCCCCCGGGGGGACAGATACGCAGTATTTT; cdr3_aa: CASSLAPPGGTDTQYF
v_call: TRBV6-6; d_call: -; j_call: TRBJ1-6; clone_size: -; cdr3_nt: TGTGCCAGCAGTTCCAACGGACTGGGCTATAACTCACCCCTCCACTTT; cdr3_aa: CASSSNGLGYNSPLHF
v_call: TRBV6-4; d_call: -; j_call: TRBJ2-1; clone_size: once; cdr3_nt: TGTGCCAGCAGTGAGTTTCCAGGGAACAATGAGCAGTTCTTC; cdr3_aa: CASSEFPGNNEQFF
v_call: TRBV5-1; d_call: -; j_call: TRBJ2-2; clone_size: -; cdr3_nt: TGCGCCAGCAGCCCCGGACTCCATACCGGGGAGCTGTTTTTT; cdr3_aa: CASSPGLHTGELFF
v_call: TRBV6-1; d_call: TRBD2; j_call: TRBJ2-1; clone_size: -; cdr3_nt: TGTGCCAGTCCGGGGGGGCATGAGCAGTTCTTC; cdr3_aa: CASPGGHEQFF
v_call: TRBV5-1; d_call: -; j_call: TRBJ1-5; clone_size: few; cdr3_nt: TGCGCCAGCAGCCCCGGGTGGGGAGAGAATCAGCCCCAGCATTTT; cdr3_aa: CASSPGWGENQPQHF
v_call: TRBV2; d_call: -; j_call: TRBJ1-5; clone_size: -; cdr3_nt: TGTGCCAGCACCAGGGAACGGGGCAATCAGCCCCAGCATTTT; cdr3_aa: CASTRERGNQPQHF
v_call: TRBV28; d_call: TRBD2; j_call: TRBJ2-2; clone_size: -; cdr3_nt: TGTGCCAGCAGTTGGGGGGGGAAACTTCCTCCCGGGGAGCTGTTTTTT; cdr3_aa: CASSWGGKLPPGELFF
v_call: TRBV2; d_call: -; j_call: TRBJ2-7; clone_size: once; cdr3_nt: TGTGCCAGCAGTGATTCTAATCTTTCGTACGAGCAGTACTTC; cdr3_aa: CASSDSNLSYEQYF
v_call: TRBV21-1; d_call: -; j_call: TRBJ2-7; clone_size: -; cdr3_nt: TGTGCCAGCAGCAAAGCGGCCGAGCAGTACTTC; cdr3_aa: CASSKAAEQYF
v_call: TRBV7-2; d_call: TRBD1; j_call: TRBJ1-2; clone_size: -; cdr3_nt: TGTGCCAGCAGCATCTCGGGGACAGGGTATGGCTACACCTTC; cdr3_aa: CASSISGTGYGYTF
v_call: TRBV9; d_call: -; j_call: TRBJ2-2; clone_size: -; cdr3_nt: TGTGCCAGCAGCGTAGCGGGAACGGACGCCGGGGAGCTGTTTTTT; cdr3_aa: CASSVAGTDAGELFF
v_call: TRBV4-2; d_call: -; j_call: TRBJ2-7; clone_size: -; cdr3_nt: TGTGCCAGCAGCCAAGATAACCACATCTCCTACGAGCAGTACTTC; cdr3_aa: CASSQDNHISYEQYF
v_call: TRBV7-2; d_call: TRBD1; j_call: TRBJ1-5; clone_size: -; cdr3_nt: TGTGCCAGCAGCTTGCCGGACAGGGACCAGCCCCAGCATTTT; cdr3_aa: CASSLPDRDQPQHF
v_call: TRBV7-6; d_call: -; j_call: TRBJ1-5; clone_size: -; cdr3_nt: TGTGCCAGCAGCTTACGGGGGGACCTGAATAATCAGCCCCAGCATTTT; cdr3_aa: CASSLRGDLNNQPQHF
v_call: TRBV19; d_call: TRBD1; j_call: TRBJ1-1; clone_size: -; cdr3_nt: TGTGCCAGTAGTGAAGGGGGCGAGGCAGAAGCTTTCTTT; cdr3_aa: CASSEGGEAEAFF
v_call: TRBV6-6; d_call: -; j_call: TRBJ2-7; clone_size: -; cdr3_nt: TGTGCCAGCAGTCACAACTACGAGCAGTACTTC; cdr3_aa: CASSHNYEQYF
v_call: TRBV5-6; d_call: -; j_call: TRBJ1-2; clone_size: -; cdr3_nt: TGTGCCAGCAGCCCCGTCGGGGGTGACTATGGCTACACCTTC; cdr3_aa: CASSPVGGDYGYTF
v_call: TRBV4-2; d_call: -; j_call: TRBJ1-3; clone_size: -; cdr3_nt: TGTGCCAGCAGCCAAGATCTCACTTCGACAGACACCATATATTTT; cdr3_aa: CASSQDLTSTDTIYF
v_call: TRBV7-8; d_call: TRBD1; j_call: TRBJ1-4; clone_size: -; cdr3_nt: TGTGCCAGCAGCCGCCGGGACAGGGGAGTATTTGGCACTAATGAAAAACTGTTTTTT; cdr3_aa: CASSRRDRGVFGTNEKLFF
v_call: TRBV30; d_call: TRBD1; j_call: TRBJ1-6; clone_size: -; cdr3_nt: TGTGCCGGGGGACAGGGGATCGATTCACCCCTCCACTTT; cdr3_aa: CAGGQGIDSPLHF
v_call: TRBV7-3; d_call: TRBD2; j_call: TRBJ2-2; clone_size: -; cdr3_nt: TGTGCCAGCAGCTCCTGGACTAGCGGGACCACCGGGGAGCTGTTTTTT; cdr3_aa: CASSSWTSGTTGELFF
v_call: TRBV28; d_call: -; j_call: TRBJ2-5; clone_size: -; cdr3_nt: TGTGCCAGCAGTTTACTTAAAGAGACCCAGTACTTC; cdr3_aa: CASSLLKETQYF
v_call: TRBV9; d_call: TRBD1; j_call: TRBJ1-2; clone_size: -; cdr3_nt: TGTGCCAGCAGCGGAATGGGACAGAACTATGGCTACACCTTC; cdr3_aa: CASSGMGQNYGYTF
v_call: TRBV6-6; d_call: -; j_call: TRBJ1-2; clone_size: few; cdr3_nt: TGTGCCAGCAGTTGGAACAGTCCCGGCGATGGCTATGGCTACACCTTC; cdr3_aa: CASSWNSPGDGYGYTF
v_call: TRBV6-5; d_call: TRBD2; j_call: TRBJ2-7; clone_size: -; cdr3_nt: TGTGCCAGCAGCCCCGGGGGGAGCTCCTACGAGCAGTACTTC; cdr3_aa: CASSPGGSSYEQYF
v_call: TRBV30; d_call: -; j_call: TRBJ1-6; clone_size: -; cdr3_nt: TGTGCCTGGAGTTCGGGGGGGTTATGGAATTCACCCCTCCACTTT; cdr3_aa: CAWSSGGLWNSPLHF
v_call: TRBV28; d_call: TRBD1; j_call: TRBJ2-3; clone_size: -; cdr3_nt: TGTGCCAGCAGTTTCAACAGGGGGAGCACAGATACGCAGTATTTT; cdr3_aa: CASSFNRGSTDTQYF
v_call: TRBV7-9; d_call: -; j_call: TRBJ1-2; clone_size: -; cdr3_nt: TGTGCCAGCAGCCTGAGCAGAACAAGTCCTAACAGCTATGGCTACACCTTC; cdr3_aa: CASSLSRTSPNSYGYTF
v_call: TRBV30; d_call: -; j_call: TRBJ1-2; clone_size: -; cdr3_nt: TGTGCCTGGAGTGTCAACAGAGCTTATGGCTACACCTTC; cdr3_aa: CAWSVNRAYGYTF
v_call: TRBV19; d_call: -; j_call: TRBJ1-1; clone_size: -; cdr3_nt: TGTGCCAGTAGTATACAGGGTCGCACTGAAGCTTTCTTT; cdr3_aa: CASSIQGRTEAFF
v_call: TRBV27; d_call: -; j_call: TRBJ1-6; clone_size: -; cdr3_nt: TGTGCCAGCAGCCCCCTTACAGGGAGTAATTCACCCCTCCACTTT; cdr3_aa: CASSPLTGSNSPLHF
v_call: TRBV7-2; d_call: TRBD1; j_call: TRBJ1-1; clone_size: -; cdr3_nt: TGTGCCAGCAGCCCGCCAGGGGGACGAGCTTTCTTT; cdr3_aa: CASSPPGGRAFF
v_call: TRBV28; d_call: TRBD2; j_call: TRBJ2-7; clone_size: -; cdr3_nt: TGTGCCTATGCAGCGTTAGAGCGGGAGGTCTACGAGCAGTACTTC; cdr3_aa: CAYAALEREVYEQYF
v_call: TRBV30; d_call: TRBD1; j_call: TRBJ2-3; clone_size: -; cdr3_nt: TGTGCCTGGAGCGGGACAGGTAGCACAGATACGCAGTATTTT; cdr3_aa: CAWSGTGSTDTQYF
v_call: TRBV30; d_call: -; j_call: TRBJ1-2; clone_size: -; cdr3_nt: TGTGCCTGGAGTCCGGCGGCGGCTAGAGGCTACACCTTC; cdr3_aa: CAWSPAAARGYTF
v_call: TRBV5-1; d_call: TRBD2; j_call: TRBJ2-1; clone_size: -; cdr3_nt: TGCGCCAGCAGCTTCGTACTAGCGGAGGGGAAGTTCTTC; cdr3_aa: CASSFVLAEGKFF